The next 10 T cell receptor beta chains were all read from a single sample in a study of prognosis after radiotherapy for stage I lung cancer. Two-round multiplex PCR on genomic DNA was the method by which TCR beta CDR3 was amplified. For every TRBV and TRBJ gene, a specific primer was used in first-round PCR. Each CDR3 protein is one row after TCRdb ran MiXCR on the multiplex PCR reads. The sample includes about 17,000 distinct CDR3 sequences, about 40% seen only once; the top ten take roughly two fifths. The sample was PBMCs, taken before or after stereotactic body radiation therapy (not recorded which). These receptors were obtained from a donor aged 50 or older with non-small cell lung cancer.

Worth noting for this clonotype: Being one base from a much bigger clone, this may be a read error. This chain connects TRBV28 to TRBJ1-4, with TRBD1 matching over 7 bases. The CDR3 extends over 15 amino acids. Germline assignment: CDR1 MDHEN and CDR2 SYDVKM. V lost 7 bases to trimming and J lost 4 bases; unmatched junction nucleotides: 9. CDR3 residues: CASITQGINNEKLFF. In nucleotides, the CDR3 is TGTGCCAGCATTACACAGGGGATTAATAATGAAAAACTGTTTTTT.

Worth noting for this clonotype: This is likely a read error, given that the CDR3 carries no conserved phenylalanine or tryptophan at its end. DNA for the CDR3: TGTGCCAGCAGCCCCCCGGGACTAGCGGGAGCGGTAGAGCAGTACTCC. Its protein product is CASSPPGLAGAVEQYS. J is TRBJ2-7 and V is TRBV7-6, with TRBD2 identical over 14 bases. Trimming cost V 5 bases and J 7 bases; bases outside gene matches: 10. Germline V gene lookup returns CDR1 SGHVS and CDR2 FNYEAQ. The CDR3 contains 16 residues.

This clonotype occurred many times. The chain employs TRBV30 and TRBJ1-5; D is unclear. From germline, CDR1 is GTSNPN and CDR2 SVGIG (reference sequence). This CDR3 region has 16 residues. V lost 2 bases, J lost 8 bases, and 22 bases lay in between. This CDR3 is CAWSPPRTLGRKPQHF. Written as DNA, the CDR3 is TGTGCCTGGAGTCCACCTAGGACCCTTGGGCGTAAGCCCCAGCATTTT. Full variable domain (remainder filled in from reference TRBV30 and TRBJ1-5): SQTIHQWPATLVQPVGSPLSLECTVEGTSNPNLYWYRQAAGRGLQLLFYSVGIGQISSEVPQNLSASRPQDRQFILSSKKLLLSDSGFYLCAWSPPRTLGRKPQHFGDGTRLSIL.

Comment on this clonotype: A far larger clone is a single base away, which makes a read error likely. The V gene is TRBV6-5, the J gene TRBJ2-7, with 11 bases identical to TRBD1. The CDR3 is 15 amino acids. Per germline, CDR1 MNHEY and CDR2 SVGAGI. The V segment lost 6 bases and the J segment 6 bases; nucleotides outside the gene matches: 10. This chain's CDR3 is CASSLSDRGPIEQYF. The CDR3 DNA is TGTGCCAGCAGCCTCTCGGACAGGGGGCCGATCGAGCAGTACTTC.

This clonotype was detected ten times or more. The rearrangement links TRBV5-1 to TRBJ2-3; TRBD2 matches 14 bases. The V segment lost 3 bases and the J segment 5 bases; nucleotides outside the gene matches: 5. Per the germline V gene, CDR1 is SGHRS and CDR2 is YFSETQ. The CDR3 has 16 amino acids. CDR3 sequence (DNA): TGCGCCAGCAGCTCGGGACTAGCGGGGGAGATAGATACGCAGTATTTT. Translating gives CASSSGLAGEIDTQYF.

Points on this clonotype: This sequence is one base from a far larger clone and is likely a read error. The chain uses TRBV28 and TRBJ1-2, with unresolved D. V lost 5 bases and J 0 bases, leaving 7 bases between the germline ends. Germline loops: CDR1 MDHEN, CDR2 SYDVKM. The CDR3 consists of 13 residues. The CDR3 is CASSDGSNYGYTF. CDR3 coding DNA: TGTGCCAGCAGTGACGGGTCTAACTATGGCTACACCTTC.

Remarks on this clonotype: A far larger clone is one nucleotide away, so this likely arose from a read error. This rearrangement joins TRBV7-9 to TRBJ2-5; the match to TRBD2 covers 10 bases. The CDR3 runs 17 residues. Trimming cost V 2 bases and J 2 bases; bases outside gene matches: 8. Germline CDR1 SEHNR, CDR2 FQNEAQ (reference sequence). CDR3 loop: CASSLSLAGVDQETQYF. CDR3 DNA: TGTGCCAGCAGCTTATCGCTAGCGGGAGTCGATCAAGAGACCCAGTACTTC.

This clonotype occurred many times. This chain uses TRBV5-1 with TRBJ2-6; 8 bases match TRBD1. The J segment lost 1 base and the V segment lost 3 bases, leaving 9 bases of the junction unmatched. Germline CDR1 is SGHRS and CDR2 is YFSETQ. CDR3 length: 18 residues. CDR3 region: CASSSSTGVGSGANVLTF. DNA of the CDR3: TGCGCCAGCAGCTCCTCGACAGGGGTTGGATCTGGGGCCAACGTCCTGACTTTC.

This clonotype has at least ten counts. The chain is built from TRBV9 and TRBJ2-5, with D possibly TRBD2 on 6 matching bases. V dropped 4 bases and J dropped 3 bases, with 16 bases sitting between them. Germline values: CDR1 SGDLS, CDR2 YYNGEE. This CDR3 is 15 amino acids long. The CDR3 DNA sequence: TGTGCCAGCAGCACCGCCCCGACTAGGGAAGAGACCCAGTACTTC. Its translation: CASSTAPTREETQYF. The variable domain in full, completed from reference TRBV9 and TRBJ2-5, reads DSGVTQTPKHLITATGQRVTLRCSPRSGDLSVYWYQQSLDQGLQFLIQYYNGEERAKGNILERFSAQQFPDLHSELNLSSLELGDSALYFCASSTAPTREETQYFGPGTRLLVL.

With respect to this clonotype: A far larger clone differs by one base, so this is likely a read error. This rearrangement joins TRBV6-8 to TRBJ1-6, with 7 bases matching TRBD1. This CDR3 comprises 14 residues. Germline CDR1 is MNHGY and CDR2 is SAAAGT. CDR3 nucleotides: TGTGCCAGCACGAAAGGACAGGAAGGTTCACACCTCCACTTT. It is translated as CASTKGQEGSHLHF.